The entry that follows covers one TCR beta chain sequence. Its antigen is currently unknown. The sample belongs to a study of cytomegalovirus exposure and HLA in healthy donors. The overall study: From HLA-typed donors, an early data release held approximately 85 million unique TCRs. Study-level findings and limits: The productive fraction for most TCR beta V segments was about 87% or about 30% in an earlier analysis. When presence/absence was analysed, sequencing depth was taken to be roughly uniform across donors.

PCR primers comprised 60 Vbeta and 13 Jbeta primers. Sequencing was performed with immunoSEQ multiplex PCR; in TCRdb, only in-frame clones are kept and a portion is missing. This table holds about 110,000 clones, 70% to 80% found once. The sample was PBMCs. The receptor was isolated from a middle-aged woman in good health and CMV-seropositive.

The CDR3 DNA is TGTGCCATCAGGACAGGGGGTTTTGGCTACACCTTC. This codes for CAIRTGGFGYTF. The chain recombines TRBV10-3 with TRBJ1-2, with TRBD1 matching 9 bases. Losses at the gene ends were 6 bases for V and 7 bases for J; bases not matched to a gene: 3. The germline V gene has CDR1 ENHRY and CDR2 SYGVKD. The CDR3 has 12 amino acids.